The entry that follows covers one T cell receptor (beta chain) sequence. The target antigen is unknown. The data are from a study of T cell responses to AZD1222 COVID-19 vaccine. CDR1 is MGHRA and CDR2 is YSYEKL in the germline V gene. The CDR3 extends over 15 amino acids. V dropped 0 bases and J dropped 1 base, with 6 bases sitting between them. The study's findings and limits: Donors, mostly white British, included more females; clonal diversity was possibly underestimated. Vaccine-associated CD4 TCRs ranged over spike, dominating at 160-218 and 743-854. Spike-specific TCR breadth and depth rose after two AZD1222 doses.

TCRdb's table, derived via immunoSEQ multiplex PCR, lists solely in-frame clones and lacks some. The repertoire holds about 180,000 clones, with about 89% as singletons. This sequence joins TRBV4-1 and TRBJ1-4; D uncertain. Sequences were derived from peripheral blood, sampled on day 0 of AZD1222 vaccination. The receptor was derived from an adult in good health. This chain's CDR3 is CASSQELRTNEKLFF. The CDR3 DNA is TGCGCCAGCAGCCAAGAGCTCCGAACTAATGAAAAACTGTTTTTT.